The rows below give T cell receptor beta chains drawn from one sample of a study of identical twins. TCRdb ran MiXCR on the 5' RACE reads and lists one entry per CDR3 protein. Of approximately 600,000 distinct CDR3 sequences in the sample, under 8.5% are singletons; the top ten hold roughly 1.6%. These data were likewise used in another study, on yellow fever vaccine responses in identical twins.

Sequencing used PBMCs. The receptors were sampled from a young woman in good health. Each CDR3 is given with its conserved first and last residue. The D gene is left open where the match is weak. Size tells how often a clone was seen (once, few, many) or the class of an expanded clone, and some rows leave it out.

d_gene,j_gene,v_gene,abundance,CDR3nt,CDR3aa
TRBD2,TRBJ2-1,TRBV27,.,TGTGCCAGCAGTTCTCTAAGCGGGGGGAAATTTAGGGATGAGCAGTTCTTC,CASSSLSGGKFRDEQFF
.,TRBJ2-6,TRBV11-2,many,TGTGCCAGCAGCTTGTTGGCCTCTGGGGCCAACGTCCTGACTTTC,CASSLLASGANVLTF
.,TRBJ2-3,TRBV7-9,many,TGTGCCAGCAGCTTATTATCCGGCGTCACAGATACGCAGTATTTT,CASSLLSGVTDTQYF
.,TRBJ2-2,TRBV13,.,TGTGCCAGCAGCCATACAGGGTCCGGGGAGCTGTTTTTT,CASSHTGSGELFF
.,TRBJ2-1,TRBV19,few,TGTGCCACCCGTAGGGACACTTACAATGAGCAGTTCTTC,CATRRDTYNEQFF
.,TRBJ1-2,TRBV28,.,TGTGCCAGCAGTTCCTCAAAACCCCCCGACAGACGCTATGGCTACACCTTC,CASSSSKPPDRRYGYTF
TRBD2,TRBJ2-7,TRBV20-1,.,TGCAGTGCTAGAGGTCTAGCGGGAGGAAGGGAGCAGTACTTC,CSARGLAGGREQYF
.,TRBJ2-2,TRBV5-1,few,TGCGCCAGCAGCTTGGTTGGGATCACCGGGGAGCTGTTTTTT,CASSLVGITGELFF
TRBD2,TRBJ2-3,TRBV3-1,many,TGTGCCAGCAGCCAGACTAGCGGCAACACAGATACGCAGTATTTT,CASSQTSGNTDTQYF
.,TRBJ2-1,TRBV12-3/TRBV12-4,few,TGTGCCAGCAGCCTACCACAGGGGGGGGAGGATGAGCAGTTCTTC,CASSLPQGGEDEQFF
.,TRBJ2-1,TRBV7-9,many,TGTGCCAGCAGCTTAACGGGACCGTCTGGAGTCGGTGAGCAGTTCTTC,CASSLTGPSGVGEQFF
.,TRBJ2-2,TRBV12-3/TRBV12-4,many,TGTGCCAGCAGTTTAATAGTACCCGGGGAGCTGTTTTTT,CASSLIVPGELFF
TRBD2,TRBJ2-1,TRBV7-9,few,TGTGCCAGCAGCTTAGTGGCGGGAGCGAACAATGAGCAGTTCTTC,CASSLVAGANNEQFF
TRBD2,TRBJ2-3,TRBV5-1,many,TGCGCCAGCAGCCTATCTGCGGGAGTCTCGGGAGATACGCAGTATTTT,CASSLSAGVSGDTQYF
.,TRBJ1-6,TRBV4-1,many,TGCGCCAGCAGCCCGGGACCCAGCTCCTATAATTCACCCCTCCACTTT,CASSPGPSSYNSPLHF
TRBD2,TRBJ2-7,TRBV7-9,.,TGTGCCAGCAGTGCCCCAGGGACTAAGGCGTCCTACGAGCAGTACTTC,CASSAPGTKASYEQYF
.,TRBJ1-2,TRBV7-9,.,TGTGCCAGCACCAAAGTACCCGAGGGACACCGGGGCTACACCTTC,CASTKVPEGHRGYTF
TRBD1,TRBJ2-1,TRBV20-1,many,TGCAGTGCAAAAGGACAGGGGACGAACAATGAGCAGTTCTTC,CSAKGQGTNNEQFF
TRBD1,TRBJ2-2,TRBV28,.,TGTGCCAGCAGTGGAAGGGGGCAAACCGGGGAGCTGTTTTTT,CASSGRGQTGELFF
.,TRBJ1-5,TRBV2,.,TGTGCCAGCAAGGGAGGGCAGGGCAATCAGCCCCAGCATTTT,CASKGGQGNQPQHF
TRBD1,TRBJ2-5,TRBV24-1,few,TGTGCCACCAGTGATCCGACAGGGAAGGAGACCCAGTACTTC,CATSDPTGKETQYF
TRBD2,TRBJ2-5,TRBV6-1,.,TGTGCCAGCAGTGAACTAGCGGGGCTCCAAGAGACCCAGTACTTC,CASSELAGLQETQYF
.,TRBJ2-1,TRBV27,many,TGTGCCAGCAGTATAGCGTTATTAAATGAGCAGTTCTTC,CASSIALLNEQFF
TRBD2,TRBJ2-7,TRBV10-3,.,TGTTGCCCTACTAGCGGGAGGGCCGAGCAGTACTTC,CCPTSGRAEQYF
TRBD1,TRBJ2-3,TRBV5-1,many,TGCGCCAGCAGCGGAACAGGGGAAGATACGCAGTATTTT,CASSGTGEDTQYF
.,TRBJ2-5,TRBV4-1,many,TGCGCCAGCAGCCTCCTTCTAATGAAGCAAGAGACCCAGTACTTC,CASSLLLMKQETQYF
TRBD2,TRBJ2-2,TRBV5-1,many,TGCGCCAGCAGCTTGTTGGGGAGGGACACCGGGGAGCTGTTTTTT,CASSLLGRDTGELFF
.,TRBJ2-7,TRBV4-1,many,TGCGCCAGCAGCCACCGAAGAGAAAGGGAGCAGTACTTC,CASSHRREREQYF
.,TRBJ1-4,TRBV4-1,many,TGCGCCAGCAGCCAAGAGCATGAAAAACTGTTTTTT,CASSQEHEKLFF